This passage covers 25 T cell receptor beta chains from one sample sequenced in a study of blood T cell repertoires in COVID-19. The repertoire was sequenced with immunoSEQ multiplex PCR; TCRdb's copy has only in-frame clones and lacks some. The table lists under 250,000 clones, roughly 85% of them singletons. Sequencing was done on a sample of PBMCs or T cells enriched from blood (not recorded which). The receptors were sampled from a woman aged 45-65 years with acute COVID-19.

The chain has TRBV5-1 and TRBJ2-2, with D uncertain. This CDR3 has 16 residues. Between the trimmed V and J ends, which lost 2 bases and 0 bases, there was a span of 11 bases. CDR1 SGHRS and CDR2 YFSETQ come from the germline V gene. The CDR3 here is CASSFSIGPNTGELFF. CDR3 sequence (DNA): TGCGCCAGCAGCTTTAGTATCGGTCCGAACACCGGGGAGCTGTTTTTT. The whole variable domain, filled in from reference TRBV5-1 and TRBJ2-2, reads KAGVTQTPRYLIKTRGQQVTLSCSPISGHRSVSWYQQTPGQGLQFLFEYFSETQRNKGNFPGRFSGRQFSNSRSEMNVSTLELGDSALYLCASSFSIGPNTGELFFGEGSRLTVL.

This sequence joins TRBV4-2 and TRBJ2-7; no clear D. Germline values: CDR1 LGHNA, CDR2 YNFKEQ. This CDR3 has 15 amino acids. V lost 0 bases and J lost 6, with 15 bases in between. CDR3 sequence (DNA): TGTGCCAGCAGCCAAGATCGATCAGGCAAGGCCGAGCAGTACTTC. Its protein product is CASSQDRSGKAEQYF.

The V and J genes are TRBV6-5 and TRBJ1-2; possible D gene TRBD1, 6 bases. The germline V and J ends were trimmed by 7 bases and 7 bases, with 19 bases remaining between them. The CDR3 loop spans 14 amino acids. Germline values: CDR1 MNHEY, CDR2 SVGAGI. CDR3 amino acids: CASNAEGGAIGYTF. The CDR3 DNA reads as TGTGCCAGCAATGCCGAGGGGGGGGCGATTGGCTACACCTTC.

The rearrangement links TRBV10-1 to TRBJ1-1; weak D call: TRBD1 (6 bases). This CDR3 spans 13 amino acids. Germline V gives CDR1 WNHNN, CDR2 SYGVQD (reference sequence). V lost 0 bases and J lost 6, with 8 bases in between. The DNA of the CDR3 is TGCGCCAGCAGTGAGTCGGGGGCGGCTGAAGCTTTCTTT. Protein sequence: CASSESGAAEAFF.

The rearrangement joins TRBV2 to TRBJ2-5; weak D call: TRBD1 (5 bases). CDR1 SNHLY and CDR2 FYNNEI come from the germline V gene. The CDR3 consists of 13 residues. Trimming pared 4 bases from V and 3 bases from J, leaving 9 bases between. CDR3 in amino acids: CASSGGREETQYF. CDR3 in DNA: TGTGCCAGCAGTGGGGGCAGGGAAGAGACCCAGTACTTC.

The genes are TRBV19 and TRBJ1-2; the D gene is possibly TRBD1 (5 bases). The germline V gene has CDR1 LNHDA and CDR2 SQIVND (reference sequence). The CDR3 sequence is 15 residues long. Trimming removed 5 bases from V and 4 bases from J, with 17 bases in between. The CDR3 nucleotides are TGTGCCAGTAGTCTCGACAGCCTTGGCGGCTATGGCTACACCTTC. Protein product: CASSLDSLGGYGYTF. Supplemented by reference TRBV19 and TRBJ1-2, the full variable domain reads DGGITQSPKYLFRKEGQNVTLSCEQNLNHDAMYWYRQDPGQGLRLIYYSQIVNDFQKGDIAEGYSVSREKKESFPLTVTSAQKNPTAFYLCASSLDSLGGYGYTFGSGTRLTVV.

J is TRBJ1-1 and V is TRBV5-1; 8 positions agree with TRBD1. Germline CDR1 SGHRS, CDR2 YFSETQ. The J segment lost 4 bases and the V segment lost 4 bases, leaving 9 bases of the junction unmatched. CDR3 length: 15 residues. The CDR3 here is CASSGPQGGGTEAFF. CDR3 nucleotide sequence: TGCGCCAGCAGCGGCCCACAGGGGGGGGGCACTGAAGCTTTCTTT.

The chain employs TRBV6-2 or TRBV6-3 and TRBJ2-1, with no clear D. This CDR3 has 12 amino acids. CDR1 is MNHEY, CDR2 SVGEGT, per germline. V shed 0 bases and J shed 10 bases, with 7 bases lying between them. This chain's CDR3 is CASSYSRVEQFF. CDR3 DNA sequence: TGTGCCAGCAGTTACTCTCGGGTAGAGCAGTTCTTC.

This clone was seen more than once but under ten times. The CDR3 loop reads CASSISGSYNEQFF. The CDR3 nucleotides are TGTGCCAGCAGCATATCAGGGTCCTACAATGAGCAGTTCTTC. The rearrangement uses TRBV7-2 and TRBJ2-1, with D perhaps TRBD1 (5 bases). Germline values: CDR1 SGHTA, CDR2 FQGNSA. The CDR3 sequence is 14 residues long. Deletions cut 5 bases from V and 1 base from J, with 9 bases between.

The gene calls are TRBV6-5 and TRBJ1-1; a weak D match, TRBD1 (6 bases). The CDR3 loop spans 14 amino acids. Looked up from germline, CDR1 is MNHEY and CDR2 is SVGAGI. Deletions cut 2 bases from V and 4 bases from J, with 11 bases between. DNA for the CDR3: TGTGCCAGCAGTTACCTCAGGGGTGCCACTGAAGCTTTCTTT. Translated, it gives CASSYLRGATEAFF.

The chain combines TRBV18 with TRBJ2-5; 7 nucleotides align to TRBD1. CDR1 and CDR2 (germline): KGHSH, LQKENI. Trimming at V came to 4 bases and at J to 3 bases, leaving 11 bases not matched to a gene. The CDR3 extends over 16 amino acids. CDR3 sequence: CASSRRTGGPEETQYF. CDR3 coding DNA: TGTGCCAGCTCACGAAGGACAGGCGGTCCGGAAGAGACCCAGTACTTC.

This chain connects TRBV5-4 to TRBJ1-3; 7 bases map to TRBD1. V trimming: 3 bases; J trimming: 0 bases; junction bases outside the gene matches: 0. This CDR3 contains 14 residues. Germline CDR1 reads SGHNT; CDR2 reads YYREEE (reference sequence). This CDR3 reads CASSYRGSGNTIYF. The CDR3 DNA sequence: TGTGCCAGCAGCTACAGGGGCTCTGGAAACACCATATATTTT. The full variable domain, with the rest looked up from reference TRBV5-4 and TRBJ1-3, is ETGVTQSPTHLIKTRGQQVTLRCSSQSGHNTVSWYQQALGQGPQFIFQYYREEENGRGNFPPRFSGLQFPNYSSELNVNALELDDSALYLCASSYRGSGNTIYFGEGSWLTVV.

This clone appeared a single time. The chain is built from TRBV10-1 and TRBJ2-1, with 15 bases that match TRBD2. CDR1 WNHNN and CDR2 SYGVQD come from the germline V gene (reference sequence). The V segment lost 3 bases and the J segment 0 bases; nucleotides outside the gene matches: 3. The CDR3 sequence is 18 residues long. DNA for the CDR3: TGCGCCAGCAGTGAAGGACTAGCGGGGGGGAGCTCCTACAATGAGCAGTTCTTC. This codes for CASSEGLAGGSSYNEQFF.

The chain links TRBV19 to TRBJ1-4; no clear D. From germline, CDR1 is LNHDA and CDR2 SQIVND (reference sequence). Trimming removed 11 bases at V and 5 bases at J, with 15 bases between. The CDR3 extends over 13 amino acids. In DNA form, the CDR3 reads TGTGCCCCTCCGCGGCTGATCAATGAAAAACTGTTTTTT. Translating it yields CAPPRLINEKLFF.

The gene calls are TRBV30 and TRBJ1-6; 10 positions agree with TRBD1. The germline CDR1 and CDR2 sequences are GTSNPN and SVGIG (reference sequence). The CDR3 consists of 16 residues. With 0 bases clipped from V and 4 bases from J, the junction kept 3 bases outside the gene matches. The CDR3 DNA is TGTGCCTGGAGTGTTACGGACAGGGGGTATAATTCACCCCTCCACTTT. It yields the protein CAWSVTDRGYNSPLHF.

CDR3 amino acids: CASSESLSGNTIYF. The DNA for the CDR3 is TGCGCCAGCAGCGAAAGCCTCTCTGGAAACACCATATATTTT. The genes are TRBV5-1 and TRBJ1-3; D is uncertain. CDR1 is SGHRS, CDR2 YFSETQ, per germline. There are 14 residues in the CDR3. Trimming shortened V by 4 bases and J by 0 bases, and 8 bases separated the two germline ends. Variable domain in full (rest from reference TRBV5-1 and TRBJ1-3): KAGVTQTPRYLIKTRGQQVTLSCSPISGHRSVSWYQQTPGQGLQFLFEYFSETQRNKGNFPGRFSGRQFSNSRSEMNVSTLELGDSALYLCASSESLSGNTIYFGEGSWLTVV.

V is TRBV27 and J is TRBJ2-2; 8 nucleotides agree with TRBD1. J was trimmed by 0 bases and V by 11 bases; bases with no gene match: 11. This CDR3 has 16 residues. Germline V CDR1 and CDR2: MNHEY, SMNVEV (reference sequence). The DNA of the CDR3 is TGTGCCGTAAAAACAGGGGGATTCTCGAACACCGGGGAGCTGTTTTTT. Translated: CAVKTGGFSNTGELFF.

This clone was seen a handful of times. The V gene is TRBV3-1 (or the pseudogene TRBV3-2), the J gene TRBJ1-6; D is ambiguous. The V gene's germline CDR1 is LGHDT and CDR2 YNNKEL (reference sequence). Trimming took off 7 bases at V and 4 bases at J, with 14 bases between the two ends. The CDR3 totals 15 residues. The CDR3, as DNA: TGTGCCAGCACCCCGGCTGGAGAATATAATTCACCCCTCCACTTT. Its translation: CASTPAGEYNSPLHF.

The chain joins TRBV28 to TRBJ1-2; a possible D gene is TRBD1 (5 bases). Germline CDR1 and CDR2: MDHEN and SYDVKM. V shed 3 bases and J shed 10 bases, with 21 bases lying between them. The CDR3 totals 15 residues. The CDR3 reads CASSFDGVTASSYTF. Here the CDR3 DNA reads TGTGCCAGCAGTTTTGATGGGGTGACAGCCTCTTCCTACACCTTC.

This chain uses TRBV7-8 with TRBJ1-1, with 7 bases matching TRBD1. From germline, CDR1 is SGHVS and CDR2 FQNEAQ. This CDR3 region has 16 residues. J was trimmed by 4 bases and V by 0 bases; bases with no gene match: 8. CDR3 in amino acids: CASSLARGQLSTEAFF. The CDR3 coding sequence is TGTGCCAGCAGCTTAGCAAGGGGACAGCTTAGCACTGAAGCTTTCTTT.

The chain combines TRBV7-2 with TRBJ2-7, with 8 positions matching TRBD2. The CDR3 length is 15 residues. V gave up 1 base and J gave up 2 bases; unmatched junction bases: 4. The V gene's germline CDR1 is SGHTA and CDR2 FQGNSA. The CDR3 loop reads CASSLGWRGAYEQYF. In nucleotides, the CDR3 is TGTGCCAGCAGCTTAGGCTGGCGGGGGGCCTACGAGCAGTACTTC.

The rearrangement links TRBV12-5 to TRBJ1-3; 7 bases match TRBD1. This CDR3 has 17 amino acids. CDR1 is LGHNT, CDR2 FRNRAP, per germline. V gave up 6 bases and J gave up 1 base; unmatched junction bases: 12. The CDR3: CASGRGTAHPSGNTIYF. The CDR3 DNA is TGTGCTAGTGGCCGGGGGACAGCACATCCGTCTGGAAACACCATATATTTT.

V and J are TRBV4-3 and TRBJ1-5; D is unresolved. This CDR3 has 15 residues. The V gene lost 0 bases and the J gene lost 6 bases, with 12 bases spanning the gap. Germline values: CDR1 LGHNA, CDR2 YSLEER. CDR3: CASSQDSGNGQPQHF. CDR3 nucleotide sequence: TGCGCCAGCAGCCAAGATTCCGGGAACGGTCAGCCCCAGCATTTT.

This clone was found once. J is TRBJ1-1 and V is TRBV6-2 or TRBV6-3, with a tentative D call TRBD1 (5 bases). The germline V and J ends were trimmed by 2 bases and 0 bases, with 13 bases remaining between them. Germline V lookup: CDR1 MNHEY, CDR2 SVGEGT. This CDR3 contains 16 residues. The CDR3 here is CASSYTAGILNTEAFF. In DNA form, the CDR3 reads TGTGCCAGCAGTTACACGGCAGGGATCTTGAACACTGAAGCTTTCTTT.

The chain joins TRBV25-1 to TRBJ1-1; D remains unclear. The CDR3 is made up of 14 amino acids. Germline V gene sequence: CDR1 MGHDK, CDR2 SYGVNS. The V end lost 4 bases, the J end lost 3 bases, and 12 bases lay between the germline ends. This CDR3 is CASSGGGRYTEAFF. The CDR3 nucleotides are TGTGCCAGCAGTGGCGGCGGAAGATACACTGAAGCTTTCTTT.